The 9 T cell receptor beta chains below were found in one sample sequenced in a study of T cell responses to AZD1222 COVID-19 vaccine. TCRdb's table, derived via immunoSEQ multiplex PCR, lists solely in-frame clones and lacks some. The table lists 100,000 or so clones, about nine tenths of them singletons. Sample: peripheral blood, taken on day 0 of AZD1222 vaccination. These receptors originate from an adult in good health.

The V call is TRBV28, the J call TRBJ1-6, with 9 bases identical to TRBD1. Germline CDR1 reads MDHEN; CDR2 reads SYDVKM. V shed 2 bases and J 6 bases; nucleotides not matched to a gene: 8. CDR3 length: 17 residues. CDR3 loop: CASSLESRTGVNSPLHF. The CDR3 nucleotides are TGTGCCAGCAGTTTAGAATCCCGGACAGGGGTTAATTCACCCCTCCACTTT. Based on the CDR3 plus reference TRBV28 and TRBJ1-6, the full variable domain is DVKVTQSSRYLVKRTGEKVFLECVQDMDHENMFWYRQDPGLGLRLIYFSYDVKMKEKGDIPEGYSVSREKKERFSLILESASTNQTSMYLCASSLESRTGVNSPLHFGNGTRLTVT.

The gene calls are TRBV6-5 and TRBJ2-1, with D perhaps TRBD1 or TRBD2 (6 bases each). Germline V gene lookup returns CDR1 MNHEY and CDR2 SVGAGI. This CDR3 region has 15 residues. V was clipped by 5 bases and J by 3 bases, with 14 bases between them. The CDR3 loop reads CASSPEGGFYNEQFF. The DNA for the CDR3 is TGTGCCAGCAGTCCAGAAGGGGGGTTCTACAATGAGCAGTTCTTC.

The CDR3, as DNA: TGTGCCAGCAGCTTAGCAGGGGTTGAAGCTTTCTTT. Translating gives CASSLAGVEAFF. This sequence joins TRBV13 and TRBJ1-1; weak D call: TRBD1 (6 bases). The CDR3 runs 12 residues. Germline-derived CDR1 and CDR2 are PRHDT and FYEKMQ (reference sequence). V lost 1 base and J 7 bases, leaving 7 bases between the germline ends.

CDR3 protein: CASRPSSYEQYF. The CDR3 bases are TGTGCCAGCAGGCCGAGCTCCTACGAGCAGTACTTC. This rearrangement joins TRBV6-5 to TRBJ2-7; D is undetermined. Germline V CDR1 and CDR2: MNHEY, SVGAGI. The V gene lost 6 bases and the J gene lost 0 bases, with 6 bases spanning the gap. The CDR3 has 12 amino acids.

In DNA, the CDR3 is TGCGCCAGCAGCCAAGATTATAGGACAGTAGCCTACGAGCAGTACTTC. Protein product: CASSQDYRTVAYEQYF. The J gene is TRBJ2-7, the V gene TRBV4-3, with D perhaps TRBD1 (6 bases). The CDR3 loop spans 16 amino acids. Trimming took off 0 bases at V and 2 bases at J, with 14 bases between the two ends. Germline V lookup: CDR1 LGHNA, CDR2 YSLEER.

The chain is built from TRBV6-5 and TRBJ2-7; 10 nucleotides line up with TRBD1. Germline values: CDR1 MNHEY, CDR2 SVGAGI. V was clipped by 5 bases and J by 5 bases; unmatched bases: 9. CDR3 length equals 15 residues. The CDR3 sequence: CASSKVGTGVNEQYF. DNA for the CDR3: TGTGCCAGCAGTAAGGTTGGGACAGGGGTTAACGAGCAGTACTTC.

On this clone: A much larger clone differs from this one at a single base, so this may be a read error. V gene TRBV11-2 combines with J gene TRBJ2-7; tentatively, D is TRBD1 (6 bases). CDR1 and CDR2 (germline): SGHAT, FQNNGV. V lost 2 bases and J 2 bases, leaving 7 bases between the germline ends. This CDR3 has 13 amino acids. The CDR3 DNA sequence: TGTGCCAGCAGCTTAACAGGGACCTACGAGCAGTACTTC. Its protein is CASSLTGTYEQYF.

This sequence joins TRBV9 and TRBJ1-5, with D possibly being TRBD1 (5 bases). The germline V gene encodes CDR1 SGDLS and CDR2 YYNGEE. Trimming stripped 4 bases from V and 0 bases from J, with 11 bases between. The CDR3 totals 15 residues. The CDR3 DNA is TGTGCCAGCAGCCGACGGACACATAGCAATCAGCCCCAGCATTTT. It codes for CASSRRTHSNQPQHF.

The table lists this clone with a few counts. This chain links TRBV6-4 with TRBJ1-6, with a tentative D call TRBD1 (6 bases). V gave up 6 bases and J gave up 7 bases, with 16 bases separating them. The CDR3 extends over 15 amino acids. CDR1 is MRHNA and CDR2 is SNTAGT in the germline V gene. The chain's CDR3 is CASRPRGAENSPLHF. In nucleotides, the CDR3 is TGTGCCAGCAGACCTAGGGGGGCCGAAAATTCACCCCTCCACTTT.